The sequence of this T cell receptor beta chain was determined in a study of cytomegalovirus exposure and HLA in healthy donors (dated by TCRdb to about 2017). Study-wide context: An earlier analysis of roughly 570 of the donors reported under 300 Gb of sequence data and 117 million unique TCR beta sequences obtained from about 179 million T cells. An early release that covered some 630 HLA-typed donors contained approximately 300 gigabases of sequencing data and about 93 million unique TCR sequences. Of the 300 to 500 genotyped donors, approximately 80% were placed in the genetic ancestry cluster associated with self-reported Caucasian donors. The aim of the study was to test whether cataloging public T cell receptors could identify signatures of past pathogen exposure. The study profiled the T cell repertoires of around 700 subjects by immunosequencing and related them to cytomegalovirus serostatus. In addition to the first cohort of 666 subjects, a separate validation cohort of around 110 different subjects was used. To predict cytomegalovirus infection status, the study combined high-throughput TCR immunosequencing, statistical association of individual TCRs with disease status, and machine learning. To study patterns of TCR occurrence, a later analysis re-analyzed previously published TCR beta repertoires from around 660 donors and added high-resolution HLA genotyping. Rather than using new phenotypic data, the later analysis identified candidate immune exposures from TCR beta sequences and from how often those sequences occurred across donors. An earlier analysis of 500 to 650 of the donors applied high-throughput TCR beta sequencing to assess whether each TCR beta V gene segment acted as functional or pseudogenic. Donor age, sex, ethnicity and CMV serostatus were compiled together with the repertoire data. A later genetic analysis took genome-wide SNP genotypes for about three fifths of the 666 donors and used that subset as a discovery cohort. Every discovery cohort repertoire had been produced on one sequencing platform. Class I and class II HLA loci were covered by the typing at four-digit resolution. The number of donors typed differed by locus, with about 629-630 for A, B, C, DRB1 and DQB1, around 520 for DQA1, approximately 580 for DPA1, and 400 to 490 for DPB1. Roughly five DR-DQ haplotypes were treated as single units for association and clustering because of strong linkage in the cohort. On average, roughly 240,000 unique TCR beta nucleotide sequences were sequenced per donor among 300 to 500 genotyped donors of the cohort, with around 19% of those sequences being non-productive. Summary of the overall study and its limitations: In a later analysis, several top co-occurrence clusters were reported to appear linked to parvovirus B19, influenza, CMV and Epstein-Barr virus. The earlier analysis of about 600 of the donors excluded some 16 rarely observed V segments, including chromosome 9 orphons, because counts were too low. Correlated functional status among segregating V segments might be attributable to linkage disequilibrium, but an unknown experimental factor could not be ruled out. In a later analysis, HLA-associated TCR beta chains showed more clonal expansion and lower generation probabilities than non-associated chains that were equally common. Roughly uniform sequencing depth across donors was assumed in presence/absence analyses, although this assumption may not hold. In an earlier analysis of about 600 of the donors, most TCR beta V segments appeared in productive rearrangements about 87% or about 30% of the time, broadly matching IMGT annotations. Most TCR sequences were seen in very few donors, while some public TCRs were found in many individuals. A further reported finding was that TCR beta sequences accurately predicted the HLA-A and HLA-B alleles for most subjects in the first cohort. Assigning TCR associations to individual alleles was difficult when HLA alleles, especially DR and DQ, strongly co-occurred. It was suggested by the authors that the approach could potentially be generalized to other disease states and immunological phenotypes. In a later analysis, the rate of TCR association differed among HLA loci, with DRB1 alleles having the most associated TCRs and HLA-C alleles having the fewest. Specific HLA alleles were associated with over 15,000 TCR beta sequences at a false discovery rate of 0.05 in a later analysis. The cohort was sequenced for TCR beta chains only, and without alpha or paired-chain data the features that could be detected were limited. According to a later genetic analysis, donors in an Asian-associated ancestry cluster had fewer N-insertions in productive TCRs than the approximately 670-donor mean. The 87-base-pair reads could not distinguish some IMGT-functional V segments, including TRBV6-2 and TRBV6-3, so those segments were excluded. A later genetic analysis associated a missense DCLRE1C variant with V-gene and J-gene trimming of TCR beta chains, and an independent cohort replicated the association. In a later analysis, most CMV-associated TCR beta chains were found to appear HLA-restricted, with HLA associations seemingly driven largely by CMV exposure. Because HLA typing was unavailable for some donors at each locus, only the typed subset was used in association tests. The only immune exposure information available for the cohort was CMV serostatus. In the study, some 160 TCR beta chains were listed as associated with cytomegalovirus. The classifier was reported to diagnose cytomegalovirus status with high specificity and sensitivity in both the original cohort and the validation cohort. A cluster of highly shared sequence variants was judged likely to be a technical artifact of the sequencing pipeline. In vitro tests confirmed that three of the cytomegalovirus-associated TCR beta chains recognize cytomegalovirus antigens.

In regard to this clone: No cognate antigen has been identified for it. Base qualities are not recorded, but no much larger clone differs from it by a single base.

Library prep was done by the immunoSEQ multiplex PCR assay. A mixture of 60 forward primers for TCR Vbeta segments and 13 reverse primers for TCR Jbeta segments was used in the multiplex PCR. The CDR3 region of rearranged TCR beta genes was amplified from genomic DNA by a multiplex PCR assay. Amplified TCR beta libraries were sequenced as 87-base-pair reads on the Illumina HiSeq System. The source study handled its data this way. A later analysis counted 65 million to 90 million unique TCR beta chains across the 550 to 800 repertoires, and about 10 million of these chains were shared by at least two donors. Raw reads were error-corrected and collapsed into unique sequences by a nearest-neighbor algorithm in which closely related sequences were merged to remove PCR and sequencing errors. Alignment of CDR3 sequences to IMGT reference sequences was used to assign V, D and J gene segments. For a sequence to be retained, a match of at least six nucleotides to both a V gene segment and a J gene segment was required. Rearrangements were called productive when the CDR3 lacked stop codons and stayed in frame with V and J; all others were non-productive. CDR3 was defined according to IMGT convention as the region running from the second conserved V-encoded cysteine to the conserved J-encoded phenylalanine. In an earlier analysis of 587 of the donors, sequences lacking an unambiguous match to a single V gene segment were excluded. An earlier analysis of over 450 of the donors classified V segments as functional when productive rearrangements were above 56.7% and as segregating when the standard deviation between donors was above 5%. A statistical classification framework was built to diagnose cytomegalovirus status from the catalog of TCR beta chain sequences. A later analysis assigned V and J genes by comparing TCR nucleotide sequences with IMGT/GENE-DB human TR gene sequences. Using the TCRdist pipeline, a later analysis assigned CDR3 sequences along with most-parsimonious VDJ recombination scenarios. In a later analysis, each TCR beta chain was defined by its CDR3 amino acid sequence together with its V-gene family, and reads without a unique V-gene family were excluded. In a later analysis, some 600 highly shared, low-generation-probability nucleotide sequences were removed to address suspected cross-contamination and a sequencing artifact. In a later analysis, a clonal expansion index for each public chain was calculated from normalized within-repertoire ranks of inferred template counts. Generation probabilities in a later analysis came from a VDJ recombination model fitted to out-of-frame rearrangements, and those results were checked against IGoR. In a later analysis, TCR-TCR, TCR-HLA and TCR-CMV co-occurrence was scored with hypergeometric tests, and a repertoire-size bias correction was applied to TCR pairs. False discovery rates were estimated in a later analysis by permuting HLA or CMV assignments 20 times. In a later analysis, co-occurring TCRs were grouped with DBSCAN, and TCRdist sequence similarity was added when clustering was performed within HLA-allele-positive subsets. Repertoires with fewer than 30,000 or more than 120,000 public chains were left out of co-occurrence clustering, as were about 5 repertoires with anomalous nucleotide sharing. TCRdb stores this immuneACCESS table with in-frame sequences only. Part of the clones is absent; in the studies checked, under half of the shortfall reflects unresolved V genes, and no reason is known for the rest. V and J calls and clone size are given by that table; D and trimming were obtained from the DNA. This sample has 150,000 to 200,000 clones in its table, and roughly 80% of those were observed once. About 1.7% of the sample is in the top ten clones.

The germline V and J ends show losses of 6 bases and 9 bases respectively, and no gene match explains 12 bases of the junction. From the germline V gene, CDR1 is SQVTM and CDR2 is ANQGSEA. The CDR3 spans 14 residues, from the cysteine through the phenylalanine. Only the CDR3 DNA is retained, 42 bases long and in frame from the first base. The cohort was made up of approximately 700 healthy bone marrow donors. Cohort members were all nominally healthy when sampled, although unrecorded immune exposures were likely present. The donor was CMV seronegative and belonged to the group of 352 seronegative cohort members. Every donor gave a peripheral blood sample, and the peripheral blood mononuclear cells from that sample were used for TCR beta sequencing. The Qiagen DNeasy Blood Extraction Kit was used to extract genomic DNA from the blood cell samples.

Sequencing was done on a sample of PBMCs. The TCR comes from a woman aged 18-29 years in good health and CMV-seronegative. This chain joins TRBV29-1 to TRBJ2-1; a stretch of 9 junction bases matches TRBD1. CDR3 reads: CSVRTSGTGTEQFF. The sequence in DNA is TGCAGCGTCCGCACGTCCGGGACAGGGACTGAGCAGTTCTTC.